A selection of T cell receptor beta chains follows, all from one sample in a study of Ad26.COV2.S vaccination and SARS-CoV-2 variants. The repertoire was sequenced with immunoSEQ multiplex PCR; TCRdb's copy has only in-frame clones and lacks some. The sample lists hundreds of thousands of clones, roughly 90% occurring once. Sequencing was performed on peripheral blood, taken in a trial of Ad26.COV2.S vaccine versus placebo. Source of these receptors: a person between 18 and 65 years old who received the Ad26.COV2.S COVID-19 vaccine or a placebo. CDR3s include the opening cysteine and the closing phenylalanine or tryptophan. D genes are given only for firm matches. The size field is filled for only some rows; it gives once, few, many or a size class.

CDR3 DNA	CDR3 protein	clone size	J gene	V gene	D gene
TGCGCCAGCAGCCAAGTGATCAGCAATCAGCCCCAGCATTTT	CASSQVISNQPQHF	-	TRBJ1-5	TRBV4-3	-
TGTGCCAGCAGCTTGGCACCGCTGAGCTCCTATAATTCACCCCTCCACTTT	CASSLAPLSSYNSPLHF	few	TRBJ1-6	TRBV5-4	-
TGTGCCTGGAGTGTGCGGGGTCTTAATCAGCCCCAGCATTTT	CAWSVRGLNQPQHF	-	TRBJ1-5	TRBV30	-
TGTGCCAGCAGTTACCCCCTGATCTACGAGCAGTACTTC	CASSYPLIYEQYF	-	TRBJ2-7	TRBV6-5	-
TGTGCCAGCAGTTTATATGGGGGGAGTGTCCCCTACGAGCAGTACTTC	CASSLYGGSVPYEQYF	few	TRBJ2-7	TRBV27	-
TGTGCCAGCAGCTCTGAAGTCCGGGACAGGCTTTATCAATCTGGGGCCAACGTCCTGACTTTC	CASSSEVRDRLYQSGANVLTF	once	TRBJ2-6	TRBV12-1	-
TGTGCCTGGAGGACCCGGGACACAATGAGGAGGACTGAAGCTTTCTTT	CAWRTRDTMRRTEAFF	once	TRBJ1-1	TRBV30	-
TGTGCCAGCAGCTTATCCGGGACGAAGCAGTACTTC	CASSLSGTKQYF	-	TRBJ2-7	TRBV11-2	-
TGTGCCAGTAGCCGGGGACGGGACAGCAATCAGCCCCAGCATTTT	CASSRGRDSNQPQHF	-	TRBJ1-5	TRBV19	-
TGTGCTAGTCTCCGGGACGGGCGGTTTTACGAGCAGTACTTC	CASLRDGRFYEQYF	-	TRBJ2-7	TRBV12-5	-
TGTGCCAGCAGCCCTGGCCGGGGGGCCGGGGAAAAACTGTTTTTT	CASSPGRGAGEKLFF	once	TRBJ1-4	TRBV3-1/TRBV3-2	-
TGTGCCACCCAGCGGGGGGGGTTCGGCACAGATACGCAGTATTTT	CATQRGGFGTDTQYF	-	TRBJ2-3	TRBV27	TRBD2
TGTGCCAGCAGCTTACATGACTCTAATGGGGAGCTGTTTTTT	CASSLHDSNGELFF	-	TRBJ2-2	TRBV7-9	-
TGTGCCAGCAGCCGCACCAGGGACAGGTGGATGGAGACCCAGTACTTC	CASSRTRDRWMETQYF	-	TRBJ2-5	TRBV7-8	TRBD1
TGCAGCGTTGAATGGGGCGGGTACAATGAGCAGTTCTTC	CSVEWGGYNEQFF	-	TRBJ2-1	TRBV29-1	-
TGTGCCAGCAGCCCCCATATAGGTTCACCCCTCCACTTT	CASSPHIGSPLHF	-	TRBJ1-6	TRBV3-1/TRBV3-2	-
TGTGCCAGCTCCTTGACAGGCTATGGCTACACCTTC	CASSLTGYGYTF	-	TRBJ1-2	TRBV12-3/TRBV12-4	-
TGCGCCAGCAGCTTGGTGCAGGGCGGTGGGGAGACCCAGTACTTC	CASSLVQGGGETQYF	-	TRBJ2-5	TRBV5-1	-
TGTGCCAGCAGCTTCCCCGGGACAGGGCTCCACTACGAGCAGTACTTC	CASSFPGTGLHYEQYF	once	TRBJ2-7	TRBV7-9	TRBD1
TGTGCCAGCAAAATAGCAGGGGGCGGCTACACCTTC	CASKIAGGGYTF	-	TRBJ1-2	TRBV25-1	TRBD1
TGTGCCAGCAGTGAAGGTTCTAGCGGGGGGAATGAGCAGTTCTTC	CASSEGSSGGNEQFF	-	TRBJ2-1	TRBV6-1	TRBD2
TGTGCTGTGGGGCCTGAAGCTTTCTTT	CAVGPEAFF	once	TRBJ1-1	TRBV7-9	-
TGTGCCAGTAGTATAGCCCCCGCGACGGAATCAGCTAACTATGGCTACACCTTC	CASSIAPATESANYGYTF	-	TRBJ1-2	TRBV19	-
TGTGCCAGCAGCTGGGAGGGGACAACCTACAATGAGCAGTTCTTC	CASSWEGTTYNEQFF	-	TRBJ2-1	TRBV28	-
TGTGCCAGCCAAGGCGGGGGGTGGCCAGATACGCAGTATTTT	CASQGGGWPDTQYF	-	TRBJ2-3	TRBV9	TRBD2
TGTGCCAGCAGCCTGGGGGGGTACGAGCAGTACTTC	CASSLGGYEQYF	-	TRBJ2-7	TRBV25-1	TRBD2
TGTGCCAGCAGCTTGGGGACGGGGGCTTTGTCACCCCTCCACTTT	CASSLGTGALSPLHF	-	TRBJ1-6	TRBV5-6	-
TGTGCCAGCAGCCCTAGCGGGGGGAACAATGAGCAGTTCTTC	CASSPSGGNNEQFF	-	TRBJ2-1	TRBV11-3	TRBD2
TGCGCCAGCAGCCAAGACTGGGGCTATGGCTACACCTTC	CASSQDWGYGYTF	-	TRBJ1-2	TRBV4-3	-
TGTGCCAGCAGCCAGCGTCCCGGGACAGGGAGAAGCGAAAAACTGTTTTTT	CASSQRPGTGRSEKLFF	few	TRBJ1-4	TRBV3-1/TRBV3-2	TRBD1
TGTGCCTGGAGTGTAGGTCAGCCCCAGCATTTT	CAWSVGQPQHF	-	TRBJ1-5	TRBV30	-
TGTGCCAGTAGTAAAAGGGAAGAGGGTGCTGAAGCTTTCTTT	CASSKREEGAEAFF	once	TRBJ1-1	TRBV19	-
TGTGCCAGCAGCGTAGGGGGGGTATTCCAAGAGACCCAGTACTTC	CASSVGGVFQETQYF	-	TRBJ2-5	TRBV9	-
TGTGCCAGCTCACCGTCAGGGGCCTACGAGCAGTACTTC	CASSPSGAYEQYF	-	TRBJ2-7	TRBV18	-
TGTGCCAGCACCGAAACCCGGACTAGGCGCGAGCAGTTCTTC	CASTETRTRREQFF	-	TRBJ2-1	TRBV9	TRBD2
TGTGCCAGCAGCCAATATTTAGGGGCTGGCAGAACCTACGAGCAGTACTTC	CASSQYLGAGRTYEQYF	-	TRBJ2-7	TRBV3-1/TRBV3-2	-
TGCGCCAGCAGCTTGGTGCAGGTGGCCACAGATACGCAGTATTTT	CASSLVQVATDTQYF	-	TRBJ2-3	TRBV5-1	-
TGCGCCAGCAGCCAAGAAAGGACAGTAGGGTTGGATGAGCAGTTCTTC	CASSQERTVGLDEQFF	-	TRBJ2-1	TRBV4-1	-
TGTGCCACCAGCCAGGACAGGGCCCGGAATGAAAAACTGTTTTTT	CATSQDRARNEKLFF	-	TRBJ1-4	TRBV15	TRBD1
TGTGCCAGCAGCGCAGGACGTGGAGTTAACACTGAAGCTTTCTTT	CASSAGRGVNTEAFF	-	TRBJ1-1	TRBV9	-
TGTGCCAGTGCCGGGACAGGGTTCTACGAGCAGTACTTC	CASAGTGFYEQYF	-	TRBJ2-7	TRBV19	TRBD1